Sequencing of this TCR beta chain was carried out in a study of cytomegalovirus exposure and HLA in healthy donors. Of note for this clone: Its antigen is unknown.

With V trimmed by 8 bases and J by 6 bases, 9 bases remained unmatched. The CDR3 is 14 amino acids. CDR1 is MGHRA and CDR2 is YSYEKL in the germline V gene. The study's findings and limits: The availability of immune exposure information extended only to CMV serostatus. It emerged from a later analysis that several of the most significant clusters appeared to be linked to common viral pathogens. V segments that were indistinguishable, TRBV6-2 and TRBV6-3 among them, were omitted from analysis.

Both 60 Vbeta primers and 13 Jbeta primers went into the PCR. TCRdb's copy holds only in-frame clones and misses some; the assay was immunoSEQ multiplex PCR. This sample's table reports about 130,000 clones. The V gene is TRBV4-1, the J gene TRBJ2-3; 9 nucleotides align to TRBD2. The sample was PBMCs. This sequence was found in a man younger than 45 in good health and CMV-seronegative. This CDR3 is CASEGGTSRDTQYF. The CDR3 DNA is TGCGCCAGCGAGGGTGGGACTAGCCGGGATACGCAGTATTTT.